A single sample is the source of the 30 T cell receptor beta chains below, sequenced in a study of T-cell memory formation after mild COVID-19. TCRdb analysed the 5' RACE reads with MiXCR anew, one entry per CDR3 protein. The data contain about 200,000 distinct CDR3 sequences, 7.5% to 10% of them singletons. The source material was PBMCs or a T cell subset sorted from them (not recorded which). The receptors shown here come from a man younger than 35 who had mild COVID-19 (a few samples of this study predate the infection). Cell type and time point are not known.

This clonotype was counted only a few times. The genes are TRBV27 and TRBJ1-2; no firm D call. Trimming pared 5 bases from V and 8 bases from J, leaving 12 bases between. The CDR3 runs 12 residues. CDR1 MNHEY and CDR2 SMNVEV come from the germline V gene (reference sequence). The CDR3 nucleotides read TGTGCCAGCAGTACCTCGGGTTTGGGCTACACCTTC. Its protein product is CASSTSGLGYTF.

This clonotype showed up many times. This chain uses TRBV5-1 with TRBJ2-3, with D possibly TRBD1 on 5 matching bases. The CDR3 totals 14 residues. The V end lost 1 base, the J end lost 4 bases, and 10 bases lay between the germline ends. Germline assignment: CDR1 SGHRS and CDR2 YFSETQ. CDR3 nucleotide sequence: TGCGCCAGCAGCTTGTTCACAGGCCCAGATACGCAGTATTTT. Translating gives CASSLFTGPDTQYF. The variable domain in full, completed from reference TRBV5-1 and TRBJ2-3, reads KAGVTQTPRYLIKTRGQQVTLSCSPISGHRSVSWYQQTPGQGLQFLFEYFSETQRNKGNFPGRFSGRQFSNSRSEMNVSTLELGDSALYLCASSLFTGPDTQYFGPGTRLTVL.

The CDR3 reads CASSPAYSGNTIYF. In DNA form, the CDR3 reads TGTGCCAGCTCCCCGGCTTACTCTGGAAACACCATATATTTT. This sequence joins TRBV18 and TRBJ1-3; no definite D call. The CDR3 is made up of 14 amino acids. V lost 6 bases and J lost 0, with 9 bases in between. CDR1 is KGHSH and CDR2 is LQKENI in the germline V gene.

This clonotype was counted at least ten times. V gene TRBV7-2 combines with J gene TRBJ2-5; the D is unclear. V gave up 9 bases and J gave up 0 bases, with 8 bases separating them. This CDR3 region has 12 residues. Germline loops: CDR1 SGHTA, CDR2 FQGNSA. The CDR3 protein is CASRRDQETQYF. In DNA, the CDR3 is TGTGCCAGTCGAAGAGACCAAGAGACCCAGTACTTC.

This clonotype has just a few counts. The chain employs TRBV6-5 and TRBJ1-2; D gene unclear. CDR3 length: 12 residues. CDR1 MNHEY and CDR2 SVGAGI come from the germline V gene. V dropped 6 bases and J dropped 7 bases, with 12 bases sitting between them. CDR3 protein: CASRNPVSGYTF. DNA of the CDR3: TGTGCCAGCAGAAACCCCGTTAGTGGCTACACCTTC.

This clonotype was observed many times. The chain is built from TRBV7-3 and TRBJ1-6; no definite D call. CDR1 SGHTA and CDR2 FQGTGA come from the germline V gene. The CDR3 extends over 13 amino acids. Trimming removed 5 bases at V and 8 bases at J, with 10 bases between. CDR3 DNA sequence: TGTGCCAGCAGCCTCTCGTGGGATTCACCCCTCCACTTT. This codes for CASSLSWDSPLHF.

There are a few counts of this clonotype. This rearrangement joins TRBV7-9 to TRBJ1-1; TRBD1 matches 9 bases. V shed 5 bases and J 11 bases; nucleotides not matched to a gene: 12. The CDR3 consists of 14 residues. CDR1 is SEHNR and CDR2 is FQNEAQ in the germline V gene (reference sequence). Here the CDR3 reads CASSPGTGFSGAFF. DNA for the CDR3: TGTGCCAGCAGCCCCGGGACAGGGTTTAGCGGGGCTTTCTTT.

This clonotype was detected only a few times. V is TRBV5-1 and J is TRBJ2-3; TRBD2 agrees at 7 bases. J gave up 3 bases and V 3 bases, and 4 bases lay outside the gene matches. This CDR3 region has 14 residues. The V gene's germline CDR1 is SGHRS and CDR2 YFSETQ. The CDR3 DNA is TGCGCCAGCAGCTCCGGGACTACGACAGATACGCAGTATTTT. Protein: CASSSGTTTDTQYF.

This clonotype occurred a few times. J is TRBJ2-1 and V is TRBV12-3 or TRBV12-4; D is unresolved. CDR3 length: 16 amino acids. The V and J ends lost 5 bases and 7 bases respectively, with 21 bases between them. The CDR3 protein is CASSTRTIEVGNEQFF. CDR3 coding DNA: TGTGCCAGCAGTACCCGGACGATAGAGGTTGGTAATGAGCAGTTCTTC.

This chain connects TRBV20-1 to TRBJ2-1; 7 nucleotides align to TRBD2. Looked up from germline, CDR1 is DFQATT and CDR2 is SNEGSKA (reference sequence). The trim removed 0 bases at V and 0 bases at J, leaving 5 bases unmatched. The CDR3 runs 16 residues. This chain's CDR3 is CSAREPSGSSYNEQFF. The CDR3 bases are TGCAGTGCTAGAGAGCCTAGCGGAAGCTCCTACAATGAGCAGTTCTTC.

The genes are TRBV4-2 and TRBJ1-1, with unresolved D. CDR3 length equals 15 residues. Germline V gene data show CDR1 as LGHNA and CDR2 as YNFKEQ. Trimming shortened V by 0 bases and J by 0 bases, and 8 bases separated the two germline ends. The CDR3 loop reads CASSQEWALNTEAFF. DNA of the CDR3: TGTGCCAGCAGCCAAGAGTGGGCACTGAACACTGAAGCTTTCTTT.

The table lists this clonotype with many counts. This chain uses TRBV10-3 with TRBJ2-2; weak D call: TRBD1 (6 bases). V was cut by 3 bases and J by 8 bases, with 16 bases left in between. This CDR3 spans 15 amino acids. The germline gives CDR1 ENHRY, CDR2 SYGVKD. For the CDR3, the DNA is TGTGCCATCAGTGAAGGACAGCACCTCAATGGGGAGCTGTTTTTT. Its protein is CAISEGQHLNGELFF.

This clonotype occurred a few times. The gene calls are TRBV5-6 and TRBJ1-2; D perhaps matches TRBD1 (5 bases). Trimming removed 2 bases at V and 6 bases at J, with 14 bases between. This CDR3 region has 14 residues. The germline CDR1 and CDR2 sequences are SGHDT and YYEEEE. Here the CDR3 reads CASSFGGGTHGYTF. The CDR3 DNA reads as TGTGCCAGCAGCTTTGGCGGAGGGACCCATGGCTACACCTTC.

V gene TRBV6-5 combines with J gene TRBJ1-2; D is undetermined. The germline gives CDR1 MNHEY, CDR2 SVGAGI. Deletions cut 8 bases from V and 9 bases from J, with 22 bases between. This CDR3 spans 14 amino acids. CDR3 residues: CASGWVRSATSYTF. The DNA of the CDR3 is TGTGCCAGCGGTTGGGTCCGCTCCGCTACGAGCTACACCTTC.

V usage is TRBV10-2 and J usage is TRBJ1-1; 8 positions match TRBD1. V shed 8 bases and J 0 bases; nucleotides not matched to a gene: 11. Germline V gives CDR1 WSHSY, CDR2 SAAADI. The CDR3 has 16 amino acids. The CDR3 DNA is TGCGCCAGCGGACAGGGAGACTCTCTACTGAACACTGAAGCTTTCTTT. It yields the protein CASGQGDSLLNTEAFF.

This clonotype was observed a few times. The CDR3 bases are TGTGCCAGCTCCACCCAGGGCAGCTATGGCTACACCTTC. This gives the protein CASSTQGSYGYTF. The chain has TRBV18 and TRBJ1-2; a weak D match, TRBD1 (5 bases). The CDR3 extends over 13 amino acids. Germline V gene sequence: CDR1 KGHSH, CDR2 LQKENI. The V end lost 6 bases, the J end lost 4 bases, and 12 bases lay between the germline ends.

This chain connects TRBV13 to TRBJ2-6; possible D gene TRBD2, 5 bases. V lost 4 bases to trimming and J lost 4 bases, with 14 bases between them. The CDR3 runs to 16 residues. From germline, CDR1 is PRHDT and CDR2 FYEKMQ (reference sequence). The chain's CDR3 is CASSSESGLGANVLTF. The CDR3 DNA follows: TGTGCCAGCAGCTCCGAGTCGGGGTTGGGGGCCAACGTCCTGACTTTC.

This clonotype has only a few counts. This chain uses TRBV5-1 with TRBJ2-7; the match to TRBD1 covers 8 bases. V lost 7 bases to trimming and J lost 12 bases; unmatched junction nucleotides: 24. The CDR3 runs 16 residues. The germline V gene encodes CDR1 SGHRS and CDR2 YFSETQ. CDR3 sequence reads: CASRTGRTRWQEALYF. CDR3 in DNA: TGCGCCAGCCGGACAGGGAGAACTAGGTGGCAGGAGGCGCTGTACTTC.

This chain uses TRBV5-1 with TRBJ2-5, with 8 bases identical to TRBD1. This CDR3 contains 14 residues. CDR1 SGHRS and CDR2 YFSETQ come from the germline V gene. Trimming at V came to 4 bases and at J to 0 bases, leaving 2 bases not matched to a gene. CDR3 protein: CASSVQGDQETQYF. The CDR3 DNA reads as TGCGCCAGCAGCGTACAGGGGGACCAAGAGACCCAGTACTTC.

This chain connects TRBV7-9 to TRBJ2-5, with D hard to call. CDR3 length: 13 residues. V was clipped by 6 bases and J by 1 base, with 9 bases between them. Germline V lookup: CDR1 SEHNR, CDR2 FQNEAQ (reference sequence). Written as DNA, the CDR3 is TGTGCCAGCAGGCAGAAGGCCCAAGAGACCCAGTACTTC. Translating gives CASRQKAQETQYF.

The genes are TRBV5-1 and TRBJ1-2; D ambiguous. Deletions cut 0 bases from V and 8 bases from J, with 17 bases between. Germline V gene data show CDR1 as SGHRS and CDR2 as YFSETQ. CDR3 length: 15 residues. This CDR3 reads CASSLASRDIYGYTF. DNA for the CDR3: TGCGCCAGCAGCTTGGCCTCGCGGGATATCTACGGCTACACCTTC. Complete variable domain (other parts from reference TRBV5-1 and TRBJ1-2): KAGVTQTPRYLIKTRGQQVTLSCSPISGHRSVSWYQQTPGQGLQFLFEYFSETQRNKGNFPGRFSGRQFSNSRSEMNVSTLELGDSALYLCASSLASRDIYGYTFGSGTRLTVV.

This sequence joins TRBV20-1 and TRBJ2-5; D remains ambiguous. The germline V gene encodes CDR1 DFQATT and CDR2 SNEGSKA (reference sequence). The CDR3 runs to 14 residues. Trimming took 0 bases from V and 0 from J, leaving 8 bases between them. Written as DNA, the CDR3 is TGCAGTGCTAGAGAAGCGACGAACCAAGAGACCCAGTACTTC. Encoded protein: CSAREATNQETQYF.

The V call is TRBV6-6, the J call TRBJ1-6, with D perhaps matching TRBD1 (6 bases). CDR3 size: 17 residues. V was clipped by 2 bases and J by 10 bases, with 21 bases between them. Germline V gene data show CDR1 as MNHNY and CDR2 as SVGAGI (reference sequence). The DNA for the CDR3 is TGTGCCAGCAGTTACAGGGATGGGGGCGCGTTTAACTCACCCCTCCACTTT. Translating it yields CASSYRDGGAFNSPLHF.

This clonotype came up a few times. The rearrangement joins TRBV7-8 to TRBJ2-1, with 9 bases fitting TRBD2. CDR1 is SGHVS and CDR2 is FQNEAQ in the germline V gene. The CDR3 sequence is 16 residues long. The V segment lost 5 bases and the J segment 8 bases; nucleotides outside the gene matches: 13. In DNA, the CDR3 is TGTGCCAGCAGCGGTCCGCAGCGGGGGGACGTAGATGAGCAGTTCTTC. It is translated as CASSGPQRGDVDEQFF.

This rearrangement joins TRBV7-2 to TRBJ2-2, with D uncertain. This CDR3 region has 13 residues. The germline gives CDR1 SGHTA, CDR2 FQGNSA. With 3 bases removed from V and 8 bases from J, the gap between germline ends came to 10 bases. The CDR3 sequence: CASSFSVLGELFF. DNA of the CDR3: TGTGCCAGCAGCTTCAGTGTTTTGGGGGAGCTGTTTTTT.

V and J are TRBV5-1 and TRBJ2-3, with D perhaps matching TRBD1 (5 bases). V was trimmed by 0 bases and J by 4 bases, leaving 12 bases between them. Per the germline V gene, CDR1 is SGHRS and CDR2 is YFSETQ. This CDR3 contains 15 residues. The chain's CDR3 is CASSLGLIGADTQYF. The CDR3 DNA sequence: TGCGCCAGCAGCTTGGGTCTAATAGGGGCAGATACGCAGTATTTT. The full variable domain, its missing parts supplied by reference TRBV5-1 and TRBJ2-3, is KAGVTQTPRYLIKTRGQQVTLSCSPISGHRSVSWYQQTPGQGLQFLFEYFSETQRNKGNFPGRFSGRQFSNSRSEMNVSTLELGDSALYLCASSLGLIGADTQYFGPGTRLTVL.

This clonotype was detected only a few times. The chain employs TRBV9 and TRBJ2-1, with TRBD2 identical over 11 bases. This CDR3 has 16 residues. V was clipped by 0 bases and J by 8 bases; unmatched bases: 7. Germline V CDR1 and CDR2: SGDLS, YYNGEE. The CDR3 DNA reads TGTGCCAGCAGCGTAGGAATAGCGGGGGGGTACGATGAGCAGTTCTTC. It translates to CASSVGIAGGYDEQFF.

This clonotype was detected ten times or more. The chain is built from TRBV7-2 and TRBJ1-2; no definite D call. This CDR3 is 15 amino acids long. Per germline, CDR1 SGHTA and CDR2 FQGNSA. V lost 5 bases and J 2 bases, leaving 15 bases between the germline ends. As DNA, the CDR3 is TGTGCCAGCAGCACAACTAGCGGGAAAAACTATGGCTACACCTTC. It is translated as CASSTTSGKNYGYTF.

Ten or more counts support this clonotype. The V gene is TRBV7-2, the J gene TRBJ2-1, with D perhaps matching TRBD2 (7 bases). The germline V gene has CDR1 SGHTA and CDR2 FQGNSA. This CDR3 region has 14 residues. Trimming removed 1 base from V and 10 bases from J, with 14 bases in between. Here the CDR3 reads CASSLGGGAGEQFF. CDR3 nucleotide sequence: TGTGCCAGCAGCTTAGGAGGGGGGGCAGGGGAGCAGTTCTTC. The whole variable domain, filled in from reference TRBV7-2 and TRBJ2-1, reads GAGVSQSPSNKVTEKGKDVELRCDPISGHTALYWYRQSLGQGLEFLIYFQGNSAPDKSGLPSDRFSAERTGGSVSTLTIQRTQQEDSAVYLCASSLGGGAGEQFFGPGTRLTVL.

The sample holds a few counts of this clonotype. The rearrangement joins TRBV6-2 or TRBV6-3 to TRBJ2-3, with TRBD2 identical over 11 bases. Germline V gene lookup returns CDR1 MNHEY and CDR2 SVGEGT. V trimming: 7 bases; J trimming: 2 bases; junction bases outside the gene matches: 2. This CDR3 region has 14 residues. CDR3 amino acids: CASKTSGATDTQYF. DNA for the CDR3: TGTGCCAGCAAGACTAGCGGGGCCACAGATACGCAGTATTTT.